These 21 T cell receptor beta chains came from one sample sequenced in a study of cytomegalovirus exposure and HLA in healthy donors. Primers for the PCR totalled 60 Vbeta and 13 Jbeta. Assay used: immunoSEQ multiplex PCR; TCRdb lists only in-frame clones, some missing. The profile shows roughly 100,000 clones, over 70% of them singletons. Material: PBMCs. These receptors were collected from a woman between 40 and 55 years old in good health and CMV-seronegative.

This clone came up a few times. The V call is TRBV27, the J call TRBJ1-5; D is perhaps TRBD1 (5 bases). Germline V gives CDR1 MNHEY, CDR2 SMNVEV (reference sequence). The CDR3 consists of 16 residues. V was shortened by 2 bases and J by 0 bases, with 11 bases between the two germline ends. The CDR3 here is CASSLLSTDSNQPQHF. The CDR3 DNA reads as TGTGCCAGCAGTTTACTGTCGACAGATAGCAATCAGCCCCAGCATTTT.

The CDR3 is CASSIDRDGGNTIYF. The CDR3 coding sequence is TGTGCCAGCAGCATAGACAGGGATGGGGGAAACACCATATATTTT. V and J are TRBV6-1 and TRBJ1-3; 7 positions agree with TRBD1. Per the germline V gene, CDR1 is MNHNS and CDR2 is SASEGT. Trimming removed 6 bases from V and 4 bases from J; junction bases left unmatched: 9. CDR3 length equals 15 residues.

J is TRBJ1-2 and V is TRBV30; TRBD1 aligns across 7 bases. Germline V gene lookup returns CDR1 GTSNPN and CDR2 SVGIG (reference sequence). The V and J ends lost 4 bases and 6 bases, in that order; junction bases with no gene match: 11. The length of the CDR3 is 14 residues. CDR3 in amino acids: CAWTITGVGDGYTF. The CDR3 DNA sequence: TGTGCCTGGACCATTACAGGGGTGGGCGATGGCTACACCTTC.

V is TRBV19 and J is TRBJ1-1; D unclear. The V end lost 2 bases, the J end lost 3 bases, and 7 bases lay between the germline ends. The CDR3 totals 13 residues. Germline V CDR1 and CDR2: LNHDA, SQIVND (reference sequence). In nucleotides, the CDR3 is TGTGCCAGTAGTATAACGAGTGACACTGAAGCTTTCTTT. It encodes CASSITSDTEAFF.

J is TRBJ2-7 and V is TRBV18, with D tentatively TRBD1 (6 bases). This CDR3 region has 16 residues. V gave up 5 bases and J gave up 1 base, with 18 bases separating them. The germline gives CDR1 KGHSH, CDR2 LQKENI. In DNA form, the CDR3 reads TGTGCCAGCTCAAAAGGATCGGGGACACGATCCTACGAGCAGTACTTC. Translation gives CASSKGSGTRSYEQYF.

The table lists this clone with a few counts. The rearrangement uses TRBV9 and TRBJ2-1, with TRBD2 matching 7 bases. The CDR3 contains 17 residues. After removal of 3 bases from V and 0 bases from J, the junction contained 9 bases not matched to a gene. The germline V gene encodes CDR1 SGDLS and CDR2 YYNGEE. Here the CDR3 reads CASSARPGLGSYNEQFF. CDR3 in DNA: TGTGCCAGCAGCGCCCGCCCCGGACTAGGCTCCTACAATGAGCAGTTCTTC.

The CDR3: CASSLREGSNYGYTF. The CDR3 DNA is TGTGCCAGCAGTTTAAGGGAGGGGAGTAACTATGGCTACACCTTC. The chain uses TRBV6-5 and TRBJ1-2; D possibly corresponds to TRBD1 (5 bases). Germline lookup yields CDR1 MNHEY and CDR2 SVGAGI. The V end lost 4 bases, the J end lost 1 base, and 13 bases lay between the germline ends. This CDR3 has 15 amino acids.

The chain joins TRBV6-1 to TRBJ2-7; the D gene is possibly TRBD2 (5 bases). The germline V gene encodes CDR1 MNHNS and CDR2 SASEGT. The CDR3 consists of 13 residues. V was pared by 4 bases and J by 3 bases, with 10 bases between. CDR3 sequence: CASSGTDYYEQYF. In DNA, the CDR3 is TGTGCCAGCAGTGGCACAGACTACTACGAGCAGTACTTC.

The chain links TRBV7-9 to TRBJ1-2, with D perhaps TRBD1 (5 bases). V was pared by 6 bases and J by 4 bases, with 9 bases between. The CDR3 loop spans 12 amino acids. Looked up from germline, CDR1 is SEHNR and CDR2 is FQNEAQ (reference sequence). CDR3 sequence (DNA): TGTGCCAGCAGTTCCGACAGCTATGGCTACACCTTC. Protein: CASSSDSYGYTF.

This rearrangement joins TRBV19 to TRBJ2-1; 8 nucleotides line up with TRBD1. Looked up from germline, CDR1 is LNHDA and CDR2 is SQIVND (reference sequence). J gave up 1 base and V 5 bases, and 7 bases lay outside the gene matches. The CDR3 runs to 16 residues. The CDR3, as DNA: TGTGCCAGTAGTGAACTCCAGGGGGCATCCTACAATGAGCAGTTCTTC. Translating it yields CASSELQGASYNEQFF.

CDR3 amino acids: CASSRTGTGVYEQYF. The CDR3 DNA reads as TGTGCCAGTAGTAGAACCGGGACAGGGGTGTACGAGCAGTACTTC. This rearrangement joins TRBV19 to TRBJ2-7; TRBD1 aligns across 10 bases. V was clipped by 4 bases and J by 4 bases; unmatched bases: 7. Germline assignment: CDR1 LNHDA and CDR2 SQIVND (reference sequence). This CDR3 is 15 amino acids long.

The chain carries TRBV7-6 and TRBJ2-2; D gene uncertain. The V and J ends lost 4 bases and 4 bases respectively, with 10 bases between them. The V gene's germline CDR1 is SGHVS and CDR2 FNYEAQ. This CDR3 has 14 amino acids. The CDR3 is CASSSNTITGELFF. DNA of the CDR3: TGTGCCAGCAGCTCCAACACTATCACCGGGGAGCTGTTTTTT.

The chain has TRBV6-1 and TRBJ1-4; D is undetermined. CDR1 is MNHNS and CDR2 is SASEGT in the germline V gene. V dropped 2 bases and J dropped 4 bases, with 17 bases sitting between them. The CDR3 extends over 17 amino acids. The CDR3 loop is CASSELRYTEINEKLFF. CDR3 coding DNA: TGTGCCAGCAGTGAATTGCGATACACGGAGATTAATGAAAAACTGTTTTTT.

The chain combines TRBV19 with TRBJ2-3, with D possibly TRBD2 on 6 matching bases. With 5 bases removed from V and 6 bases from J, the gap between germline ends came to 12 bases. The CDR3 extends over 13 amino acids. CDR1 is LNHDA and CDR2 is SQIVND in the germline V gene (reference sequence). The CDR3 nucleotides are TGTGCCAGTAGTGGCGGGGTTGGGGATACGCAGTATTTT. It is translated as CASSGGVGDTQYF.

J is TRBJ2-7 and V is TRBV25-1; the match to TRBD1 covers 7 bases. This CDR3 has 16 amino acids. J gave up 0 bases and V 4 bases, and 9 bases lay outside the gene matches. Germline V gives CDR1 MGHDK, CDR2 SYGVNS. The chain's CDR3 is CASSGRTRGPSYEQYF. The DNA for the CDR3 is TGTGCCAGCAGTGGCCGGACAAGGGGGCCCTCCTACGAGCAGTACTTC.

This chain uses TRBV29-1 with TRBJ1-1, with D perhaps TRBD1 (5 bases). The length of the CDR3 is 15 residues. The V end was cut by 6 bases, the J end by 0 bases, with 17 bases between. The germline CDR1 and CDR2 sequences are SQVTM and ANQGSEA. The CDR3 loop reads CSVIETASMNTEAFF. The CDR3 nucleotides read TGCAGCGTGATCGAGACAGCGAGTATGAACACTGAAGCTTTCTTT.

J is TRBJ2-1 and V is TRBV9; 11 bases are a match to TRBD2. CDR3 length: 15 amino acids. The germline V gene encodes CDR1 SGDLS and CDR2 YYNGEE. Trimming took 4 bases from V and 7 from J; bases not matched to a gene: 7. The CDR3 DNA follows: TGTGCCAGCAGCAATAGCGGGGGGGCCCTAAATGAGCAGTTCTTC. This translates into CASSNSGGALNEQFF. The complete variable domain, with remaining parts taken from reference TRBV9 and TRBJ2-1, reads DSGVTQTPKHLITATGQRVTLRCSPRSGDLSVYWYQQSLDQGLQFLIQYYNGEERAKGNILERFSAQQFPDLHSELNLSSLELGDSALYFCASSNSGGALNEQFFGPGTRLTVL.

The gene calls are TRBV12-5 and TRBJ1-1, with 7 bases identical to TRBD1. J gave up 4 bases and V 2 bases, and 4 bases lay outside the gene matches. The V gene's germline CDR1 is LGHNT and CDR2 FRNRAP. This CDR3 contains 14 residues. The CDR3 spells CASGLRGQGTEAFF. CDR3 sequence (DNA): TGTGCTAGTGGTTTGAGGGGGCAGGGCACTGAAGCTTTCTTT.

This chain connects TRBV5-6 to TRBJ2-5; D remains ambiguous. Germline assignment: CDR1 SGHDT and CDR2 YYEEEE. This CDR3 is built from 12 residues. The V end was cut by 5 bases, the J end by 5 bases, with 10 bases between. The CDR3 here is CASRASGETQYF. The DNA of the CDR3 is TGTGCCAGCAGGGCTAGTGGGGAGACCCAGTACTTC. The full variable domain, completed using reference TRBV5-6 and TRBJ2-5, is DAGVTQSPTHLIKTRGQQVTLRCSPKSGHDTVSWYQQALGQGPQFIFQYYEEEERQRGNFPDRFSGHQFPNYSSELNVNALLLGDSALYLCASRASGETQYFGPGTRLLVL.

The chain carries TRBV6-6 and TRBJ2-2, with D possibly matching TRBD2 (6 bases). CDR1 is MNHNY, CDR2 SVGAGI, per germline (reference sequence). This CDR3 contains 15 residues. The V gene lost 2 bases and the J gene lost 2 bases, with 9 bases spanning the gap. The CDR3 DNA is TGTGCCAGCAGTTACCTGGGACTTAACACCGGGGAGCTGTTTTTT. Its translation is CASSYLGLNTGELFF.

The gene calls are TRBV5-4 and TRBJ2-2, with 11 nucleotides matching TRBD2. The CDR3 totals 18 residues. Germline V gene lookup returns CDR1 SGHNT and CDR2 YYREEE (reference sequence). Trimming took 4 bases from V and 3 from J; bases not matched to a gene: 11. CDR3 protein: CASSPQVPSGGYTGELFF. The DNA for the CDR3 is TGTGCCAGCAGCCCCCAAGTGCCTAGCGGGGGGTACACCGGGGAGCTGTTTTTT.